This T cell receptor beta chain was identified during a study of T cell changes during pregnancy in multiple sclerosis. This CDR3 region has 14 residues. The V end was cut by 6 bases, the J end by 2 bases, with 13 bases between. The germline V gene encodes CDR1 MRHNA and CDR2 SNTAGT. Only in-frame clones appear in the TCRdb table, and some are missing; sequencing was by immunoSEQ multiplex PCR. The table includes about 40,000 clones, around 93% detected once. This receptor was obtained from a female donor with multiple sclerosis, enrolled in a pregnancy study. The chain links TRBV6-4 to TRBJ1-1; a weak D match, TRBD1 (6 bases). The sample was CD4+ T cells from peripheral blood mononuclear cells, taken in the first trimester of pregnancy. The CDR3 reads CASSLSGTNTEAFF. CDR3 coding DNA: TGTGCCAGCAGCCTGTCCGGGACAAACACTGAAGCTTTCTTT.